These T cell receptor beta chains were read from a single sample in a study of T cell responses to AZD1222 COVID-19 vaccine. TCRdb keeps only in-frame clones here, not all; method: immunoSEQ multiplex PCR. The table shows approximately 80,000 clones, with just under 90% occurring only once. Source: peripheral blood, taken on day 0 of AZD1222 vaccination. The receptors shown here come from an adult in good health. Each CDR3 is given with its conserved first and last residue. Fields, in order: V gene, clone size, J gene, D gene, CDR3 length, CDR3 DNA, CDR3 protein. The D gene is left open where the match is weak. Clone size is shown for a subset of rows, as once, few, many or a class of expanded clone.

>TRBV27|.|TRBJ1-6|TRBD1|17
TGTGCCAGCAGTTTCGACCCTGTTTGGACAGGGCCATCACCCCTCCACTTT
CASSFDPVWTGPSPLHF
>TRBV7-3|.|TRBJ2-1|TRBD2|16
TGTGCCAGCAGCCGATCCGGGACTAGCGGGGGGAATGAGCAGTTCTTC
CASSRSGTSGGNEQFF
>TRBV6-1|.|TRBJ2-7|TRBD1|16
TGTGCCAGCAGTGAAGGGGAGGGACAGGGTTGGTACGAGCAGTACTTC
CASSEGEGQGWYEQYF
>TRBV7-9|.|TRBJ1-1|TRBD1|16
TGTGCCAGCAGCCTCGCAACCGGGACAGGGATAAGAGGGGCTTTCTTT
CASSLATGTGIRGAFF
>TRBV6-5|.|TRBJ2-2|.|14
TGTGCCAGCAGTTACGATTCGGGGACCGGGGAGCTGTTTTTT
CASSYDSGTGELFF
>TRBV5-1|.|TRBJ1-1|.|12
TGCGCCAGCAGCTTGGAGGGGATTGAAGCTTTCTTT
CASSLEGIEAFF
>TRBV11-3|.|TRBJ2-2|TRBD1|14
TGTGCCAGTACGGGACAGACGAACACCGGGGAGCTGTTTTTT
CASTGQTNTGELFF
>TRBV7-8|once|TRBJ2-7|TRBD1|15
TGTGCCAGCAGCGTACAGGGGTCCCGCTCCTACGAGCAGTACTTC
CASSVQGSRSYEQYF
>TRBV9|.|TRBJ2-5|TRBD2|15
TGTGCCAGCAGCGTGGGGACTAGCGGGGTAGAGACCCAGTACTTC
CASSVGTSGVETQYF
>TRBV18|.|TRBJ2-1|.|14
TGTGCCAGCTCACCACTTCCAGCGCGCAATGAGCAGTTCTTC
CASSPLPARNEQFF
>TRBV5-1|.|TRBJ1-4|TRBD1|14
TGCGCCAGCAGCTTGGACGGAGTAGGGGGCAAACTGTTTTTT
CASSLDGVGGKLFF
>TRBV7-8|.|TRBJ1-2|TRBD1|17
TGTGCCAGCAGCTTAAGCTCCGGGACAGGGGTTTTCTATGGCTACACCTTC
CASSLSSGTGVFYGYTF
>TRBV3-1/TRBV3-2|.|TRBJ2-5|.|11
TGTGCCAGCAGTTCAGGGGAGACCCAGTACTTC
CASSSGETQYF
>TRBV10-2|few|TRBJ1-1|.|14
TGCGCCAGCAGCCCCGGGGCCGGGGGCACTGAAGCTTTCTTT
CASSPGAGGTEAFF